This entry lists 14 T cell receptor beta chains sequenced from one sample in a study of vaccination effects on CD4 cells after COVID-19 (dated by TCRdb to 2021 to 2024). Library preparation used the immunoSEQ multiplex PCR assay. Entries here come from immuneACCESS through TCRdb and include only in-frame sequences with V and J called. Some clones fail to appear in such tables; in the studies checked, an unresolved V gene covers under half of the shortfall, and the cause of the remainder is unknown. Here the sample has roughly 33,000 clones; 75% occur a single time. Around 6.6% of the sample is in the top ten clones. The antigens for these receptors are not known. After less than 13 days of culture, CD4+ T cells were isolated with the EasySep CD4+ T cell isolation kit. Convalescent patients had PCR-confirmed SARS-CoV-2 infection between March and December 2020, before Alpha, Beta and Delta variants emerged in the United States. Each participant received two doses of an mRNA SARS-CoV-2 vaccine, either BNT162b2 or mRNA-1273.

Sequenced material: CD4+ T cells from PBMCs cultured without peptide, taken after COVID-19 vaccination. The receptor set was obtained from a human donor who had a prior SARS-CoV-2 infection.

The rearrangement uses TRBV6-5 and TRBJ1-2; D is ambiguous. The CDR3 covers 14 residues. Trimming shortened V by 6 bases and J by 5 bases, and 16 bases separated the two germline ends. The germline V gene has CDR1 MNHEY and CDR2 SVGAGI. DNA of the CDR3: TGTGCCAGCAGCAGATTCGCCGGCCGATATGGCTACACCTTC. Translated, it gives CASSRFAGRYGYTF.

The chain carries TRBV14 and TRBJ2-7; D gene ambiguous. Germline V gene data show CDR1 as SGHDN and CDR2 as FVKESK. CDR3 length: 12 residues. The germline V and J ends were trimmed by 2 bases and 3 bases, with 5 bases remaining between them. CDR3 residues: CASSQSNYEQYF. The DNA of the CDR3 is TGTGCCAGCAGCCAATCAAACTACGAGCAGTACTTC.

The CDR3 region is CASSEAGQANNYGYTF. Written as DNA, the CDR3 is TGTGCCAGCAGTGAAGCGGGCCAGGCCAACAACTATGGCTACACCTTC. The gene calls are TRBV2 and TRBJ1-2, with D unclear. Germline CDR1 and CDR2: SNHLY and FYNNEI. V dropped 0 bases and J dropped 2 bases, with 13 bases sitting between them. CDR3 length equals 16 residues.

In this sample, this clone turned up once. The CDR3 protein is CASSFSLGTDTQYF. The CDR3 DNA reads as TGTGCCAGCAGCTTTAGTTTGGGCACAGATACGCAGTATTTT. This chain links TRBV7-2 with TRBJ2-3; D gene ambiguous. The CDR3 has 14 residues. V lost 3 bases, J lost 1 base, and 8 bases lay in between. Looked up from germline, CDR1 is SGHTA and CDR2 is FQGNSA.

This chain connects TRBV29-1 to TRBJ2-1; maybe TRBD2 (6 bases). The germline gives CDR1 SQVTM, CDR2 ANQGSEA. The CDR3 consists of 10 residues. The V end lost 6 bases, the J end lost 7 bases, and 7 bases lay between the germline ends. The CDR3 region is CSVTRNEQFF. The CDR3 nucleotides read TGCAGCGTGACTAGGAATGAGCAGTTCTTC.

The chain recombines TRBV11-3 with TRBJ1-1; 11 nucleotides line up with TRBD1. The CDR3 covers 13 residues. Germline V lookup: CDR1 SGHNT, CDR2 YENEEA. The V and J ends lost 8 bases and 3 bases, in that order; junction bases with no gene match: 2. The CDR3 sequence: CASRGQGDTEAFF. The CDR3 nucleotides are TGTGCCAGCCGGGGACAGGGGGACACTGAAGCTTTCTTT.

J is TRBJ1-3 and V is TRBV9; D gene ambiguous. The CDR3 runs 15 residues. V lost 4 bases and J 1 base, leaving 12 bases between the germline ends. The V gene's germline CDR1 is SGDLS and CDR2 YYNGEE. CDR3 sequence (DNA): TGTGCCAGCAGCCCCCGGAGCGATTCTGGAAACACCATATATTTT. This codes for CASSPRSDSGNTIYF.

V is TRBV4-3 and J is TRBJ2-5; TRBD2 matches at 8 bases. This CDR3 has 16 amino acids. The V gene's germline CDR1 is LGHNA and CDR2 YSLEER. After removal of 0 bases from V and 5 bases from J, the junction contained 8 bases not matched to a gene. CDR3 residues: CASSQDRAAGGETQYF. Here the CDR3 DNA reads TGCGCCAGCAGCCAAGATCGAGCCGCGGGGGGTGAGACCCAGTACTTC.

The genes are TRBV5-1 and TRBJ1-1; D gene unclear. This CDR3 comprises 14 residues. CDR1 is SGHRS, CDR2 YFSETQ, per germline. Trimming stripped 1 base from V and 1 base from J, with 8 bases between. CDR3: CASSLTSPNTEAFF. The CDR3 bases are TGCGCCAGCAGCTTGACGTCCCCGAACACTGAAGCTTTCTTT.

This sequence joins TRBV3-1 (or the pseudogene TRBV3-2) and TRBJ1-2, with D possibly matching TRBD1 (6 bases). This CDR3 spans 14 amino acids. Between the trimmed V and J ends, which lost 0 bases and 3 bases, there was a span of 8 bases. CDR1 and CDR2 (germline): LGHDT, YNNKEL (reference sequence). The CDR3 nucleotides read TGTGCCAGCAGCCAAGATGCAGGGGACTATGGCTACACCTTC. Its protein is CASSQDAGDYGYTF.

This clone was observed a few times. This chain links TRBV11-2 with TRBJ2-7; D is ambiguous. This CDR3 is 12 amino acids long. V was cut by 5 bases and J by 6 bases, with 11 bases left in between. The V gene's germline CDR1 is SGHAT and CDR2 FQNNGV. The DNA for the CDR3 is TGTGCCAGCAGCCATCAAAAGGGCGAGCAGTACTTC. Encoded protein: CASSHQKGEQYF. Together with reference TRBV11-2 and TRBJ2-7, the CDR3 gives the full variable domain: EAGVAQSPRYKIIEKRQSVAFWCNPISGHATLYWYQQILGQGPKLLIQFQNNGVVDDSQLPKDRFSAERLKGVDSTLKIQPAKLEDSAVYLCASSHQKGEQYFGPGTRLTVT.

The chain uses TRBV19 and TRBJ1-5; no reliable D call. CDR1 is LNHDA, CDR2 SQIVND, per germline (reference sequence). The CDR3 has 16 residues. Deletions cut 3 bases from V and 3 bases from J, with 15 bases between. In nucleotides, the CDR3 is TGTGCCAGTAGTATGTTGGGCAGAGTATTCAATCAGCCCCAGCATTTT. As protein: CASSMLGRVFNQPQHF. Combining the CDR3 with reference TRBV19 and TRBJ1-5 gives the whole variable domain DGGITQSPKYLFRKEGQNVTLSCEQNLNHDAMYWYRQDPGQGLRLIYYSQIVNDFQKGDIAEGYSVSREKKESFPLTVTSAQKNPTAFYLCASSMLGRVFNQPQHFGDGTRLSIL.

The chain couples TRBV4-1 to TRBJ2-1; D is undetermined. Trimming left V 5 bases short and J 6 bases short, with 17 bases between. Germline V lookup: CDR1 MGHRA, CDR2 YSYEKL. The CDR3 is made up of 15 amino acids. DNA for the CDR3: TGCGCCAGCAGCTACTTGATCGAGGCGTCCAATGAGCAGTTCTTC. Amino acids: CASSYLIEASNEQFF.

The chain uses TRBV3-1 (or the pseudogene TRBV3-2) and TRBJ1-1, with D perhaps matching TRBD1 (6 bases). CDR1 and CDR2 (germline): LGHDT, YNNKEL (reference sequence). V was cut by 1 base and J by 4 bases, with 13 bases left in between. CDR3 length: 15 residues. Here the CDR3 reads CASSQVYGGGTEAFF. As DNA, the CDR3 is TGTGCCAGCAGCCAAGTTTACGGGGGCGGCACTGAAGCTTTCTTT.